Following are 15 T cell receptor beta chains from one sample sequenced in a study of a mutant IDH1 vaccine in newly diagnosed glioma. The time point was: week 23, last vaccination. Vaccination comprised doses that each held 300 ug of mutant IDH1 20-mer peptide, plus topical imiquimod. The method was immunoSEQ multiplex PCR; TCRdb's version includes in-frame clones alone and lacks a portion of them. The sample holds 35,000 to 50,000 clones, approximately 89% seen once. No antigen has been identified for these receptors. Sequenced here: PBMCs, sampled from a glioma patient whose treatment included an IDH1 peptide vaccine. All receptors come from a man in his fifties with glioma.

The rearrangement joins TRBV6-4 to TRBJ2-6, with D possibly TRBD1 on 6 matching bases. The CDR3 is 16 amino acids. The ends were cut back, 0 bases at V and 0 bases at J, with 6 bases in the middle. Germline V gives CDR1 MRHNA, CDR2 SNTAGT. This CDR3 reads CASSDSGGSGANVLTF. The CDR3 DNA sequence: TGTGCCAGCAGTGACTCAGGGGGCTCTGGGGCCAACGTCCTGACTTTC.

This sequence joins TRBV28 and TRBJ2-7, with 8 positions matching TRBD1. CDR1 MDHEN and CDR2 SYDVKM come from the germline V gene. J was trimmed by 4 bases and V by 6 bases; bases with no gene match: 14. This CDR3 is built from 16 residues. This chain's CDR3 is CASRPVGQGSQYEQYF. The CDR3 DNA follows: TGTGCCAGCAGACCAGTTGGACAGGGAAGTCAGTACGAGCAGTACTTC.

The J gene is TRBJ2-5, the V gene TRBV7-2, with D possibly being TRBD1 (5 bases). Trimming left V 5 bases short and J 4 bases short, with 11 bases between. The germline gives CDR1 SGHTA, CDR2 FQGNSA. The CDR3 has 13 amino acids. CDR3 sequence reads: CASSLRVVETQYF. CDR3 DNA: TGTGCCAGCAGCCTCAGGGTAGTAGAGACCCAGTACTTC.

The J gene is TRBJ2-3, the V gene TRBV2; no clear D gene. V gave up 0 bases and J gave up 11 bases, with 12 bases separating them. The germline gives CDR1 SNHLY, CDR2 FYNNEI. The length of the CDR3 is 13 residues. CDR3 coding DNA: TGTGCCAGCAGTGAAGCGCTTCAGGCGGTGCAGTATTTT. Translation gives CASSEALQAVQYF.

The chain employs TRBV7-2 and TRBJ2-7, with 8 bases matching TRBD2. The CDR3 loop spans 14 amino acids. V shed 11 bases and J 5 bases; nucleotides not matched to a gene: 14. The V gene's germline CDR1 is SGHTA and CDR2 FQGNSA. CDR3 sequence reads: CAATGGGLGHEQYF. The CDR3 DNA reads as TGTGCCGCTACCGGGGGGGGCTTGGGCCACGAGCAGTACTTC.

V usage is TRBV19 and J usage is TRBJ1-1; D is possibly TRBD1 (6 bases). The ends were cut back, 11 bases at V and 7 bases at J, with 17 bases in the middle. CDR1 is LNHDA and CDR2 is SQIVND in the germline V gene (reference sequence). The CDR3 contains 12 residues. CDR3 nucleotides: TGTGCCTCTAAGGGGGGGCTCGGTGAAGCTTTCTTT. Translated, it gives CASKGGLGEAFF.

This chain connects TRBV4-1 to TRBJ2-3; 13 bases match TRBD2. The CDR3 covers 17 residues. Germline CDR1 and CDR2: MGHRA and YSYEKL. The junction had 1 base not matched to a gene; V was cut back by 1 base and J by 0 bases. CDR3 in DNA: TGCGCCAGCAGCCAAGTGGGACTAGCGGGAAGCACAGATACGCAGTATTTT. Amino acid sequence: CASSQVGLAGSTDTQYF.

This clone is a singleton in its sample. This sequence joins TRBV29-1 and TRBJ2-1, with D possibly matching TRBD1 (6 bases). This CDR3 comprises 14 residues. V was clipped by 4 bases and J by 4 bases, with 14 bases between them. The germline V gene encodes CDR1 SQVTM and CDR2 ANQGSEA. The CDR3 loop is CSVVSGTPYNEQFF. The CDR3 nucleotides are TGCAGCGTTGTAAGTGGGACACCTTACAATGAGCAGTTCTTC.

The rearrangement uses TRBV15 and TRBJ2-7; D might be TRBD2 (6 bases). The CDR3 spans 14 residues. Germline CDR1 and CDR2: LNHNV and YYDKDF (reference sequence). V was cut by 1 base and J by 6 bases, with 13 bases left in between. The CDR3 region is CATSRVRDSGEQYF. CDR3 DNA: TGTGCCACCAGCAGAGTCCGGGACTCCGGCGAGCAGTACTTC. The full variable domain, rest sourced from reference TRBV15 and TRBJ2-7, is DAMVIQNPRYQVTQFGKPVTLSCSQTLNHNVMYWYQQKSSQAPKLLFHYYDKDFNNEADTPDNFQSRRPNTSFCFLDIRSPGLGDTAMYLCATSRVRDSGEQYFGPGTRLTVT.

The J gene is TRBJ1-2, the V gene TRBV30, with D tentatively TRBD1 (5 bases). The germline V gene has CDR1 GTSNPN and CDR2 SVGIG (reference sequence). CDR3 length equals 14 residues. The V gene lost 7 bases and the J gene lost 6 bases, with 21 bases spanning the gap. This CDR3 is CAFRVLGNINGYTF. Written as DNA, the CDR3 is TGTGCCTTCAGGGTATTAGGGAATATAAATGGCTACACCTTC.

The J gene is TRBJ1-1, the V gene TRBV10-2; 7 nucleotides align to TRBD1. V gave up 7 bases and J gave up 0 bases; unmatched junction bases: 5. The CDR3 is 14 residues long. CDR1 is WSHSY and CDR2 is SAAADI in the germline V gene. In DNA form, the CDR3 reads TGCGCCAGCACCCCGGGACAGATGAACACTGAAGCTTTCTTT. Its protein product is CASTPGQMNTEAFF.

This chain links TRBV6-5 with TRBJ2-6; D is unclear. Trimming took off 6 bases at V and 0 bases at J, with 6 bases between the two ends. The CDR3 runs 14 residues. Germline V gene lookup returns CDR1 MNHEY and CDR2 SVGAGI. The CDR3 coding sequence is TGTGCCAGCAGCCAACGCTCTGGGGCCAACGTCCTGACTTTC. Translating gives CASSQRSGANVLTF.

DNA of the CDR3: TGTGCCAGCAGCTTAACTAGACAAGCGGGGCACTACGAGCAGTACTTC. It specifies CASSLTRQAGHYEQYF. The chain is built from TRBV7-2 and TRBJ2-7; 7 bases agree with TRBD2. Germline-derived CDR1 and CDR2 are SGHTA and FQGNSA. Germline trimming cut 2 bases from V and 3 bases from J; bases unmatched to any gene: 10. This CDR3 has 16 residues.

This chain joins TRBV4-1 and TRBJ1-4; 7 bases match TRBD1. With 2 bases clipped from V and 8 bases from J, the junction kept 11 bases outside the gene matches. Germline V lookup: CDR1 MGHRA, CDR2 YSYEKL. This CDR3 spans 16 amino acids. This chain's CDR3 is CASSQNPQGGREKLFF. In DNA form, the CDR3 reads TGCGCCAGCAGCCAAAATCCCCAGGGGGGACGGGAAAAACTGTTTTTT.

This chain connects TRBV2 to TRBJ2-5; tentative D call: TRBD1 (5 bases). The CDR3 is made up of 10 amino acids. Trimming stripped 8 bases from V and 7 bases from J, with 8 bases between. CDR1 and CDR2 (germline): SNHLY, FYNNEI. In nucleotides, the CDR3 is TGTGCCAGCTCTAGGGGGACCCAGTACTTC. This encodes CASSRGTQYF. Together with reference TRBV2 and TRBJ2-5, the CDR3 gives the full variable domain: EPEVTQTPSHQVTQMGQEVILRCVPISNHLYFYWYRQILGQKVEFLVSFYNNEISEKSEIFDDQFSVERPDGSNFTLKIRSTKLEDSAMYFCASSRGTQYFGPGTRLLVL.